The 28 T cell receptor beta chains below come from one sample, sequenced in a study of cytomegalovirus exposure and HLA in healthy donors. PCR was performed using 60 Vbeta and 13 Jbeta primers. Assay: immunoSEQ multiplex PCR; the TCRdb copy retains only in-frame clones and omits some. In the table there are some 140,000 clones, 80% of which are singletons. Sequencing input: PBMCs. Receptor source: a young man in good health and CMV-seropositive.

The chain has TRBV19 and TRBJ1-2, with 7 bases fitting TRBD1. This CDR3 is built from 16 residues. Germline CDR1 LNHDA, CDR2 SQIVND (reference sequence). After removal of 5 bases from V and 1 base from J, the junction contained 10 bases not matched to a gene. The CDR3 sequence: CASSSTGSVVNYGYTF. The CDR3 DNA sequence: TGTGCCAGTAGTTCGACAGGGTCGGTGGTTAACTATGGCTACACCTTC.

The V and J genes are TRBV19 and TRBJ2-7, with 7 bases aligning to TRBD1. The length of the CDR3 is 17 residues. The ends lost 6 bases at V and 2 bases at J; junction bases unmatched: 16. Germline CDR1 LNHDA, CDR2 SQIVND (reference sequence). CDR3 in DNA: TGTGCCAGTAGCAAGGACAGGTTACGCCAACCGACCTACGAGCAGTACTTC. Its translation: CASSKDRLRQPTYEQYF.

The chain combines TRBV5-6 with TRBJ2-7; TRBD1 aligns across 7 bases. Losses at the gene ends were 1 base for V and 3 bases for J; bases not matched to a gene: 1. CDR3 size: 13 residues. Germline CDR1 reads SGHDT; CDR2 reads YYEEEE. This chain's CDR3 is CASSLRDSYEQYF. As DNA, the CDR3 is TGTGCCAGCAGCTTGCGGGACAGCTACGAGCAGTACTTC.

The chain couples TRBV6-5 to TRBJ2-4; 7 positions match TRBD1. V shed 6 bases and J 3 bases; nucleotides not matched to a gene: 8. This CDR3 comprises 15 residues. Per germline, CDR1 MNHEY and CDR2 SVGAGI. CDR3: CASSLTGSGKNIQYF. The CDR3 DNA sequence: TGTGCCAGCAGCCTGACAGGGTCTGGCAAAAACATTCAGTACTTC.

This chain links TRBV7-9 with TRBJ2-6, with 10 nucleotides matching TRBD1. Germline-derived CDR1 and CDR2 are SEHNR and FQNEAQ (reference sequence). Unmatched junction bases numbered 6, after V lost 7 bases and J lost 0 bases. The CDR3 spans 17 residues. The CDR3 DNA is TGTGCCAGCATCCGGACAGGGGGAATCTCTGGGGCCAACGTCCTGACTTTC. It codes for CASIRTGGISGANVLTF. The variable domain in full, completed from reference TRBV7-9 and TRBJ2-6, reads DTGVSQNPRHKITKRGQNVTFRCDPISEHNRLYWYRQTLGQGPEFLTYFQNEAQLEKSRLLSDRFSAERPKGSFSTLEIQRTEQGDSAMYLCASIRTGGISGANVLTFGAGSRLTVL.

This clone was counted only a few times. J is TRBJ2-1 and V is TRBV7-2, with a tentative D call TRBD1 (5 bases). V shed 3 bases and J shed 7 bases, with 13 bases lying between them. The CDR3 is 14 amino acids. Germline CDR1 is SGHTA and CDR2 is FQGNSA. The CDR3 loop reads CASSLGPAQNEQFF. DNA for the CDR3: TGTGCCAGCAGCTTGGGGCCCGCTCAAAATGAGCAGTTCTTC.

The V and J genes are TRBV18 and TRBJ2-7, with a tentative D call TRBD2 (6 bases). This CDR3 has 15 amino acids. From germline, CDR1 is KGHSH and CDR2 LQKENI. Between the trimmed V and J ends, which lost 5 bases and 0 bases, there was a span of 14 bases. CDR3 protein: CASSSERVLSYEQYF. The DNA for the CDR3 is TGTGCCAGCTCATCCGAGCGGGTACTCTCCTACGAGCAGTACTTC.

The chain uses TRBV6-6 and TRBJ2-7; D is perhaps TRBD1 (5 bases). Per the germline V gene, CDR1 is MNHNY and CDR2 is SVGAGI (reference sequence). The length of the CDR3 is 13 residues. Trimming took 3 bases from V and 3 from J, leaving 9 bases between them. CDR3 sequence: CASSYDRNYEQYF. The CDR3 bases are TGTGCCAGCAGTTATGACAGAAACTACGAGCAGTACTTC.

The chain joins TRBV13 to TRBJ2-1, with D perhaps matching TRBD2 (6 bases). Trimming stripped 5 bases from V and 8 bases from J, with 28 bases between. The CDR3 extends over 18 amino acids. The germline V gene has CDR1 PRHDT and CDR2 FYEKMQ (reference sequence). The CDR3 nucleotides read TGTGCCAGCAGCCAAAGATTAGCGGACTGGGCCTTAGGGGATGAGCAGTTCTTC. Amino acids: CASSQRLADWALGDEQFF.

The V call is TRBV11-3, the J call TRBJ2-4; the match to TRBD1 covers 9 bases. CDR3 length equals 13 residues. V dropped 5 bases and J dropped 7; count of bases not matched to a gene: 3. Germline V gives CDR1 SGHNT, CDR2 YENEEA. The CDR3 DNA is TGTGCCAGCAGCCTTGGGACAGGGAACATTCAGTACTTC. Its protein is CASSLGTGNIQYF.

The chain has TRBV7-2 and TRBJ2-2; D possibly corresponds to TRBD2 (5 bases). V was clipped by 5 bases and J by 2 bases, with 12 bases between them. The CDR3 runs to 15 residues. CDR1 and CDR2 (germline): SGHTA, FQGNSA. The CDR3 is CASSPSYGNTGELFF. CDR3 DNA sequence: TGTGCCAGCAGCCCTAGCTACGGTAACACCGGGGAGCTGTTTTTT. Full variable domain (rest looked up from reference TRBV7-2 and TRBJ2-2): GAGVSQSPSNKVTEKGKDVELRCDPISGHTALYWYRQSLGQGLEFLIYFQGNSAPDKSGLPSDRFSAERTGGSVSTLTIQRTQQEDSAVYLCASSPSYGNTGELFFGEGSRLTVL.

The gene calls are TRBV19 and TRBJ2-2; 9 bases line up with TRBD2. The germline V gene has CDR1 LNHDA and CDR2 SQIVND (reference sequence). The CDR3 covers 14 residues. V shed 5 bases, J shed 5 bases, and the junction held 3 bases outside the gene matches. CDR3 loop: CASSVSGRTGELFF. The DNA of the CDR3 is TGTGCCAGTAGTGTTAGCGGGAGAACCGGGGAGCTGTTTTTT.

The rearrangement uses TRBV7-6 and TRBJ1-4; the D gene is possibly TRBD1 (5 bases). Germline CDR1 is SGHVS and CDR2 is FNYEAQ. CDR3 length: 14 residues. V gave up 4 bases and J gave up 10 bases, with 16 bases separating them. CDR3 coding DNA: TGTGCCAGCAGCTCTGACAGTCTTACGCGAAAACTGTTTTTT. This translates into CASSSDSLTRKLFF.

This chain uses TRBV9 with TRBJ2-6; D remains unclear. There are 15 residues in the CDR3. Trimming took 3 bases from V and 0 from J, leaving 7 bases between them. Germline V gene data show CDR1 as SGDLS and CDR2 as YYNGEE. CDR3 residues: CASSAGASGANVLTF. The CDR3 DNA sequence: TGTGCCAGCAGCGCAGGCGCCTCTGGGGCCAACGTCCTGACTTTC.

In its sample, this clone was seen a few times. This chain uses TRBV5-1 with TRBJ2-7; TRBD1 agrees at 11 bases. CDR3 length: 15 residues. J gave up 0 bases and V 4 bases, and 3 bases lay outside the gene matches. Germline values: CDR1 SGHRS, CDR2 YFSETQ. The CDR3 sequence is CASSIGTGGSYEQYF. The DNA for the CDR3 is TGCGCCAGCAGCATCGGGACAGGGGGCTCCTACGAGCAGTACTTC.

Note on this clone: The junction departs from germline at one end; a sequencing error may be responsible. This sequence joins TRBV7-9 and TRBJ2-7, with 11 bases aligning to TRBD2. CDR1 is SEHNR and CDR2 is FQNEAQ in the germline V gene (reference sequence). The CDR3 has 16 amino acids. The CDR3 DNA is TGTTCCAGCAGTGGACTAGCGGGTCAGAGCTCCTACGAGCAGTACTTC. Its protein is CSSSGLAGQSSYEQYF. The whole variable domain, remainder taken from reference TRBV7-9 and TRBJ2-7, is DTGVSQNPRHKITKRGQNVTFRCDPISEHNRLYWYRQTLGQGPEFLTYFQNEAQLEKSRLLSDRFSAERPKGSFSTLEIQRTEQGDSAMYLCSSSGLAGQSSYEQYFGPGTRLTVT.

The chain uses TRBV13 and TRBJ2-3; 9 bases line up with TRBD2. Per germline, CDR1 PRHDT and CDR2 FYEKMQ (reference sequence). With V trimmed by 0 bases and J by 9 bases, 7 bases remained unmatched. This CDR3 is 15 amino acids long. CDR3 in DNA: TGTGCCAGCAGCTTAGGCGGGCTAGCGGGACGGACGCAGTATTTT. As protein: CASSLGGLAGRTQYF.

The chain's CDR3 is CASRLATRTDTQYF. The DNA for the CDR3 is TGTGCCAGCAGACTAGCGACGCGCACAGATACGCAGTATTTT. V is TRBV6-5 and J is TRBJ2-3; 7 positions agree with TRBD2. Trimming took 6 bases from V and 1 from J; bases not matched to a gene: 4. The CDR3 covers 14 residues. CDR1 and CDR2 (germline): MNHEY, SVGAGI.

This clone was detected a few times. CDR3 in DNA: TGCGCCAGCAGTGAGTCGAGAGTTAGTTATGGCTACACCTTC. Its protein is CASSESRVSYGYTF. J is TRBJ1-2 and V is TRBV10-2, with unresolved D. CDR1 and CDR2 (germline): WSHSY, SAAADI. The V end was cut by 0 bases, the J end by 5 bases, with 10 bases between. CDR3 length: 14 residues.

CDR3 in DNA: TGTGCCAGCAGCTTATCTTCTGGCACAGATACGCAGTATTTT. This sequence encodes CASSLSSGTDTQYF. The rearrangement uses TRBV7-3 and TRBJ2-3, with D unclear. Germline CDR1 is SGHTA and CDR2 is FQGTGA. The ends were cut back, 2 bases at V and 1 base at J, with 7 bases in the middle. CDR3 length equals 14 residues.

This clone was counted only a few times. V usage is TRBV7-3 and J usage is TRBJ2-1; perhaps TRBD1 as D (7 bases). Per germline, CDR1 SGHTA and CDR2 FQGTGA. The CDR3 sequence is 14 residues long. The V gene lost 2 bases and the J gene lost 8 bases, with 13 bases spanning the gap. The CDR3 sequence is CASSLLGGGDEQFF. In DNA form, the CDR3 reads TGTGCCAGCAGCTTATTAGGAGGGGGCGATGAGCAGTTCTTC.

The rearrangement uses TRBV6-6 and TRBJ2-7; D is undetermined. From germline, CDR1 is MNHNY and CDR2 SVGAGI (reference sequence). The CDR3 extends over 14 amino acids. The germline V and J ends were trimmed by 0 bases and 3 bases, with 9 bases remaining between them. This chain's CDR3 is CASSYSIGDYEQYF. Written as DNA, the CDR3 is TGTGCCAGCAGTTACTCGATCGGAGACTACGAGCAGTACTTC.

The rearrangement uses TRBV5-1 and TRBJ2-7, with D perhaps matching TRBD2 (6 bases). Germline CDR1 SGHRS, CDR2 YFSETQ. The CDR3 length is 15 residues. Trimming cost V 4 bases and J 1 base, with 15 bases left between them. CDR3 sequence reads: CASSLGGEGSYEQYF. The CDR3 DNA follows: TGCGCCAGCAGCCTGGGGGGTGAGGGTTCCTACGAGCAGTACTTC.

The chain links TRBV7-2 to TRBJ2-7, with 7 bases aligning to TRBD2. CDR1 and CDR2 (germline): SGHTA, FQGNSA. The CDR3 consists of 15 residues. The J segment lost 8 bases and the V segment lost 5 bases, leaving 15 bases of the junction unmatched. CDR3 amino acids: CASSLRMGAAGKQYF. The CDR3 DNA sequence: TGTGCCAGCAGCCTCCGTATGGGCGCAGCGGGAAAGCAGTACTTC.

The chain is built from TRBV5-1 and TRBJ1-2, with a weak D call TRBD1 (5 bases). Looked up from germline, CDR1 is SGHRS and CDR2 is YFSETQ. This CDR3 region has 15 residues. V gave up 4 bases and J gave up 0 bases, with 13 bases separating them. In nucleotides, the CDR3 is TGCGCCAGCAGCCGACTGGGAGGGGCTAACTATGGCTACACCTTC. It yields the protein CASSRLGGANYGYTF.

The chain combines TRBV2 with TRBJ2-3; 9 positions match TRBD2. J was trimmed by 6 bases and V by 6 bases; bases with no gene match: 7. CDR1 and CDR2 from the germline V gene are SNHLY and FYNNEI. The length of the CDR3 is 14 residues. CDR3 protein: CASRVAGERDTQYF. The CDR3 DNA reads TGTGCCAGCAGGGTAGCGGGAGAAAGGGATACGCAGTATTTT.

The chain combines TRBV7-6 with TRBJ2-7; the D gene is possibly TRBD2 (5 bases). V dropped 5 bases and J dropped 0 bases, with 11 bases sitting between them. The CDR3 loop spans 14 amino acids. Germline values: CDR1 SGHVS, CDR2 FNYEAQ. This CDR3 is CASSPRTPSYEQYF. DNA of the CDR3: TGTGCCAGCAGCCCGAGGACTCCCTCCTACGAGCAGTACTTC. The full variable domain, with the rest looked up from reference TRBV7-6 and TRBJ2-7, is GAGVSQSPRYKVTKRGQDVALRCDPISGHVSLYWYRQALGQGPEFLTYFNYEAQQDKSGLPNDRFSAERPEGSISTLTIQRTEQRDSAMYRCASSPRTPSYEQYFGPGTRLTVT.

This clone was detected only a few times. The CDR3 sequence is CASSRTHSGRASRETQYF. CDR3 sequence (DNA): TGTGCCAGTAGTCGGACCCATAGCGGGAGGGCCTCTCGAGAGACCCAGTACTTC. This chain connects TRBV19 to TRBJ2-5; TRBD2 matches 11 bases. There are 18 residues in the CDR3. The V segment lost 5 bases and the J segment 4 bases; nucleotides outside the gene matches: 15. Germline V gives CDR1 LNHDA, CDR2 SQIVND (reference sequence).